The 4 T cell receptor beta chains presented below share a single source sample, sequenced in a study of T cells in Graves' hyperthyroidism and ophthalmopathy. Researchers amplified the TCR beta CDR3 regions from RNA transcripts. The HTBI primer set drove a first-round RT-PCR of the TCR CDR3. TCRdb re-derived calls from the multiplex PCR reads in MiXCR, one entry per CDR3 protein. The sample contains roughly 700,000 distinct CDR3 sequences, 13% to 15% of which appear only once. Sequences were obtained from blood. All receptors come from a woman between 18 and 29 years old with Graves' hyperthyroidism.

This clonotype appeared many times. The chain uses TRBV11-2 and TRBJ2-1; 14 nucleotides match TRBD2. The CDR3 sequence is 16 residues long. The V and J ends lost 10 bases and 8 bases, in that order; junction bases with no gene match: 13. Germline CDR1 is SGHAT and CDR2 is FQNNGV. CDR3 loop: CATMGTSGRVTDEQFF. The CDR3 nucleotides are TGTGCCACTATGGGGACTAGCGGGAGAGTCACCGATGAGCAGTTCTTC. The variable domain in full, with the rest retrieved from reference TRBV11-2 and TRBJ2-1, is EAGVAQSPRYKIIEKRQSVAFWCNPISGHATLYWYQQILGQGPKLLIQFQNNGVVDDSQLPKDRFSAERLKGVDSTLKIQPAKLEDSAVYLCATMGTSGRVTDEQFFGPGTRLTVL.

This clonotype was seen a few times. The CDR3 DNA follows: TGTGCCAGTAGCCCAGGCGGGAGGAATTCACCCCTCCACTTT. This sequence encodes CASSPGGRNSPLHF. The chain carries TRBV19 and TRBJ1-6; D call uncertain. The germline V gene encodes CDR1 LNHDA and CDR2 SQIVND (reference sequence). Trimming pared 6 bases from V and 7 bases from J, leaving 13 bases between. The CDR3 is made up of 14 amino acids.

This clonotype has at least ten counts. CDR3: CASSGSLDTKLFF. CDR3 sequence (DNA): TGTGCCAGCAGCGGCTCGCTGGACACCAAACTGTTTTTT. The rearrangement joins TRBV11-2 to TRBJ1-4; a possible D gene is TRBD1 (5 bases). Deletions cut 5 bases from V and 11 bases from J, with 15 bases between. Germline V gene sequence: CDR1 SGHAT, CDR2 FQNNGV. The CDR3 consists of 13 residues.

This chain joins TRBV20-1 and TRBJ1-4, with D uncertain. The germline V gene has CDR1 DFQATT and CDR2 SNEGSKA (reference sequence). The V end was cut by 7 bases, the J end by 0 bases, with 12 bases between. This CDR3 is 14 amino acids long. CDR3 loop: CSVLGPTTNEKLFF. The CDR3 DNA reads as TGCAGTGTTCTCGGGCCCACAACTAATGAAAAACTGTTTTTT.